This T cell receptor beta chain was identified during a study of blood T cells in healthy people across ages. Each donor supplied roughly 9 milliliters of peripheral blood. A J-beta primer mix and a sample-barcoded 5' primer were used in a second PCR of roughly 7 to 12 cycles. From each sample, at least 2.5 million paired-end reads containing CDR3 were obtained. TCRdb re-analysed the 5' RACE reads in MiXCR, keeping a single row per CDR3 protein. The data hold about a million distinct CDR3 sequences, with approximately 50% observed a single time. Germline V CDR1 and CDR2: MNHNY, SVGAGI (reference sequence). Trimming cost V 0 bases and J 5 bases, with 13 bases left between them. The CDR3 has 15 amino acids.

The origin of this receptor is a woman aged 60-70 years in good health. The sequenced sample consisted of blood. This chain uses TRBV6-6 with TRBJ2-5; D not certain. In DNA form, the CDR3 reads TGTGCCAGCAGTTACTCGGGTACTCGCCCGGAGACCCAGTACTTC. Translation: CASSYSGTRPETQYF.